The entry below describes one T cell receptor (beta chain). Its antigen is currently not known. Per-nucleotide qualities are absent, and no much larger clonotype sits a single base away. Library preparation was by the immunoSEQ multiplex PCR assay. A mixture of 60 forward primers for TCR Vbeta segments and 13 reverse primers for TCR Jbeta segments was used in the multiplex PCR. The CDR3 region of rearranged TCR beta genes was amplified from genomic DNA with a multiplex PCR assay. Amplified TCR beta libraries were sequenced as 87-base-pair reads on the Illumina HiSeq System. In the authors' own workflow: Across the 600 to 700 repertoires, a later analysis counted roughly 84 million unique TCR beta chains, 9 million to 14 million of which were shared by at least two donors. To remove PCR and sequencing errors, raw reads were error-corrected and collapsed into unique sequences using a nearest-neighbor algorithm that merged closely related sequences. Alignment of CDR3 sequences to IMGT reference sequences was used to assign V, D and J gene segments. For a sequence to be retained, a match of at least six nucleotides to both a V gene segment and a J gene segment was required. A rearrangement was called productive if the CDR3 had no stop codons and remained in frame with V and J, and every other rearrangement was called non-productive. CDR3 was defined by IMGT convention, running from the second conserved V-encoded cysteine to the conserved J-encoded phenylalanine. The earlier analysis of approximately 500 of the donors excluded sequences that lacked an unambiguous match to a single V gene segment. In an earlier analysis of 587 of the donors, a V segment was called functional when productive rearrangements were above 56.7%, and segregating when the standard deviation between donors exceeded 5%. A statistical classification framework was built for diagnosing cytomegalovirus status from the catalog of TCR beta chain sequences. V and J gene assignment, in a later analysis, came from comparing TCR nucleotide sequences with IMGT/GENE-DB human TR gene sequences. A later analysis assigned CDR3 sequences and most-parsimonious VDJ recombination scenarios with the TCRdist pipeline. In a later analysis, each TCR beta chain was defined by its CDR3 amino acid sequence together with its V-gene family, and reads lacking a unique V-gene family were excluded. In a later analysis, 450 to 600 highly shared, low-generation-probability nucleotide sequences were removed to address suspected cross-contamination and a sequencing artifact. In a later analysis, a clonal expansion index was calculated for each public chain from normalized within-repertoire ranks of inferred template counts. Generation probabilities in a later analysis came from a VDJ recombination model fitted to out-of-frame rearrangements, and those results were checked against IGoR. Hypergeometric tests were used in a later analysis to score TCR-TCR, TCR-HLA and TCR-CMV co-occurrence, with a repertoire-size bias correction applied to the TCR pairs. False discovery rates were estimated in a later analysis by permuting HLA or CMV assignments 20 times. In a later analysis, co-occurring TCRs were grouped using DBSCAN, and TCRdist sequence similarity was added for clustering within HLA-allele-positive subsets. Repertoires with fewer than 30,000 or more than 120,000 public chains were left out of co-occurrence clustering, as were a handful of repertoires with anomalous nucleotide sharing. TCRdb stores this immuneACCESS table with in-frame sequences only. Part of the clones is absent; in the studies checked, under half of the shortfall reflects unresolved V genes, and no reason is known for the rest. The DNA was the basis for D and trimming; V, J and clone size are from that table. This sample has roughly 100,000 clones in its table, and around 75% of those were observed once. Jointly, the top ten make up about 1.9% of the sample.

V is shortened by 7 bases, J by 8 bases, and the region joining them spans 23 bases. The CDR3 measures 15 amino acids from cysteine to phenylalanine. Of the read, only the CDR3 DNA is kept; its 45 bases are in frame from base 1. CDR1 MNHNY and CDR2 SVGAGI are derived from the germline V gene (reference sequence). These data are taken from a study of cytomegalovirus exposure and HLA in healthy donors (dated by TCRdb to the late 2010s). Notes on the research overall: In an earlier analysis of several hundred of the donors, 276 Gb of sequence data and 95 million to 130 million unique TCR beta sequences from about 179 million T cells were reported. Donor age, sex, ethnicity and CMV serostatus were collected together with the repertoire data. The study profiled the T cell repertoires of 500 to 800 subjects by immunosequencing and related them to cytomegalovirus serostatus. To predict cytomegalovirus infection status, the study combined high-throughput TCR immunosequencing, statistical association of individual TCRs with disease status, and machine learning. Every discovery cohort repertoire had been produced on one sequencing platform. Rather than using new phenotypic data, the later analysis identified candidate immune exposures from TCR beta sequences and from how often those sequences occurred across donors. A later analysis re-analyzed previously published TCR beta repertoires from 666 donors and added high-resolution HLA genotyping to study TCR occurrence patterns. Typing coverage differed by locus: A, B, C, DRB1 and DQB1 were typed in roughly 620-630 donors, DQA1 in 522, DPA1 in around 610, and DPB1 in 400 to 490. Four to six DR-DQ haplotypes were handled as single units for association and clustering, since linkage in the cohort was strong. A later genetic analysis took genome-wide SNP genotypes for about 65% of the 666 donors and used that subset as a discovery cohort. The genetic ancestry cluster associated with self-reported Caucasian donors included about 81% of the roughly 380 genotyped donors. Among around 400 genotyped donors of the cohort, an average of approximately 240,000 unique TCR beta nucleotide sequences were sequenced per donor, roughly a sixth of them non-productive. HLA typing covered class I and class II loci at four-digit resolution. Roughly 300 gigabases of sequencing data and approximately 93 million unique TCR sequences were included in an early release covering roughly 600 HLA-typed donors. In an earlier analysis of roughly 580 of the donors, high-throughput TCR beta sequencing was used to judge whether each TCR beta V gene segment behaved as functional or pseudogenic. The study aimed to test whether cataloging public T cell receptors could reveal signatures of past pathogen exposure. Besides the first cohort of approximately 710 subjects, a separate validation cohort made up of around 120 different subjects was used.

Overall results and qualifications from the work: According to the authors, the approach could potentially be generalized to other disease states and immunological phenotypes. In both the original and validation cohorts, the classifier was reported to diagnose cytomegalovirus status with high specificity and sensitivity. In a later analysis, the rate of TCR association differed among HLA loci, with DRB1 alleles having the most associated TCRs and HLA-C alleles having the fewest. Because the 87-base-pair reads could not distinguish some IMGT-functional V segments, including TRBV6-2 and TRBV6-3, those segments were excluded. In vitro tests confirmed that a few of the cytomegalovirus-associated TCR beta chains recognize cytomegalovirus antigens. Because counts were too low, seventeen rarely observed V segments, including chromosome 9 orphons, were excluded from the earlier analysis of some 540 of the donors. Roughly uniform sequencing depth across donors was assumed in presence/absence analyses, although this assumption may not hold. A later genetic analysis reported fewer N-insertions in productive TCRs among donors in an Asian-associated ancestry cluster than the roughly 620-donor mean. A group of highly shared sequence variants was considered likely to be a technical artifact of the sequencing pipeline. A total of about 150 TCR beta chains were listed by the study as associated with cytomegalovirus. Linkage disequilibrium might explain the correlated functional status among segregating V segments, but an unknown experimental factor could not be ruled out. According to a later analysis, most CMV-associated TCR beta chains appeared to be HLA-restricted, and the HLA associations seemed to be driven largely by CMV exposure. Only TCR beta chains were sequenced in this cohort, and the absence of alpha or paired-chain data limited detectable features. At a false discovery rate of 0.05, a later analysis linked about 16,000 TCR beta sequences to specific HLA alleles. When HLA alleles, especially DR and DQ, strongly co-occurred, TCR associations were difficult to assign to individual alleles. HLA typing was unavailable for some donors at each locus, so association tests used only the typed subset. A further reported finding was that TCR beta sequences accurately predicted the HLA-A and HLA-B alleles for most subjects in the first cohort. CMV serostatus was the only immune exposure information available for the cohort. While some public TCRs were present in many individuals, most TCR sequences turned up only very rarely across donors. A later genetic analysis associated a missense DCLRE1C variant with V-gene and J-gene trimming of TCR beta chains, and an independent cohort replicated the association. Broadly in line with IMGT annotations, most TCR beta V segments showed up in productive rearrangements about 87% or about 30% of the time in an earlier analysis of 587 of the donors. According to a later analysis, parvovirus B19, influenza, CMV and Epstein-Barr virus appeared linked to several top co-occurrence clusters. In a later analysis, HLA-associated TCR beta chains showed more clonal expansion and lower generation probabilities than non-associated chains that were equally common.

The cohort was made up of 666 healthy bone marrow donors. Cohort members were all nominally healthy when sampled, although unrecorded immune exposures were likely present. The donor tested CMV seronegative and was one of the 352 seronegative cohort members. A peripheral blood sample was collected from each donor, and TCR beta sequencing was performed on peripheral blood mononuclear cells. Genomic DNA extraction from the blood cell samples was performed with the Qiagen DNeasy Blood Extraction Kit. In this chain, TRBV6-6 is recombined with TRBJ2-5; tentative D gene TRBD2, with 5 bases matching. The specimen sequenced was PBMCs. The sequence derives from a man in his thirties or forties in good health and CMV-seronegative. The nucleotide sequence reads TGTGCCAGCACCCACTATCCACTAGGGAAGAACACCCAGTACTTC. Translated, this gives CASTHYPLGKNTQYF.